A single sample is the source of the 17 T cell receptor beta chains below, sequenced in a study of blood T cell repertoires in COVID-19. Data came from immunoSEQ multiplex PCR; TCRdb stores just in-frame clones and leaves some out. The sample records approximately 82,000 clones, almost 95% being singletons. The sample comprised peripheral blood. The receptors derive from an older woman with active COVID-19.

The genes are TRBV3-1 (or the pseudogene TRBV3-2) and TRBJ2-3, with D tentatively TRBD1 (6 bases). Germline-derived CDR1 and CDR2 are LGHDT and YNNKEL (reference sequence). V was cut by 5 bases and J by 2 bases, with 14 bases left in between. This CDR3 region has 15 residues. The CDR3, as DNA: TGTGCCAGCAGCGAAACGGGACACAACACAGATACGCAGTATTTT. This encodes CASSETGHNTDTQYF.

V usage is TRBV10-1 and J usage is TRBJ2-3; TRBD1 matches 8 bases. V shed 10 bases and J 3 bases; nucleotides not matched to a gene: 6. CDR3 length: 13 amino acids. Looked up from germline, CDR1 is WNHNN and CDR2 is SYGVQD (reference sequence). For the CDR3, the DNA is TGCGCCACCTCGACAGGGGCAACAGATACGCAGTATTTT. Translated, it gives CATSTGATDTQYF.

J is TRBJ1-6 and V is TRBV7-2; 7 bases fit TRBD1. The germline V gene has CDR1 SGHTA and CDR2 FQGNSA. With 1 base clipped from V and 14 bases from J, the junction kept 5 bases outside the gene matches. This CDR3 has 13 amino acids. The CDR3 coding sequence is TGTGCCAGCAGCTTAGAGAGGGGGCGGGCCCTCCACTTT. This codes for CASSLERGRALHF. Combining the CDR3 with reference TRBV7-2 and TRBJ1-6 gives the whole variable domain GAGVSQSPSNKVTEKGKDVELRCDPISGHTALYWYRQSLGQGLEFLIYFQGNSAPDKSGLPSDRFSAERTGGSVSTLTIQRTQQEDSAVYLCASSLERGRALHFGNGTRLTVT.

The chain employs TRBV6-5 and TRBJ1-6; D possibly corresponds to TRBD1 (6 bases). Germline values: CDR1 MNHEY, CDR2 SVGAGI. V lost 10 bases to trimming and J lost 1 base, with 14 bases between them. The CDR3 runs to 15 residues. For the CDR3, the DNA is TGTGCCACGCCCAGGGGAGATTCCTATAATTCACCCCTCCACTTT. Translated, it gives CATPRGDSYNSPLHF.

The chain carries TRBV18 and TRBJ2-1; 11 positions agree with TRBD2. Germline assignment: CDR1 KGHSH and CDR2 LQKENI. V shed 4 bases and J 6 bases; nucleotides not matched to a gene: 5. The CDR3 consists of 15 residues. This chain's CDR3 is CASSQTSGVPNEQFF. CDR3 sequence (DNA): TGTGCCAGCTCACAGACTAGCGGGGTGCCCAATGAGCAGTTCTTC.

This sequence joins TRBV18 and TRBJ2-3; D call uncertain. The CDR3 spans 14 residues. Trimming shortened V by 6 bases and J by 0 bases, and 10 bases separated the two germline ends. Germline assignment: CDR1 KGHSH and CDR2 LQKENI. CDR3 nucleotides: TGTGCCAGCTCCTACAGTACTAGCACAGATACGCAGTATTTT. It specifies CASSYSTSTDTQYF.

The chain joins TRBV6-5 to TRBJ1-1; no definite D call. This CDR3 has 16 amino acids. Trimming took 2 bases from V and 2 from J, leaving 15 bases between them. Germline CDR1 is MNHEY and CDR2 is SVGAGI. CDR3 nucleotide sequence: TGTGCCAGCAGTTACAATATCGGTTCGGGAAACACTGAAGCTTTCTTT. Residues: CASSYNIGSGNTEAFF.

The rearrangement uses TRBV19 and TRBJ1-5; TRBD1 is a possible D gene (6 bases). Trimming took off 4 bases at V and 7 bases at J, with 26 bases between the two ends. CDR3 size: 18 residues. CDR1 and CDR2 (germline): LNHDA, SQIVND (reference sequence). CDR3 DNA sequence: TGTGCCAGTAGTAGCCCCTGGATCTTTGGGGGCGCGAGGCAGCCCCAGCATTTT. Translated: CASSSPWIFGGARQPQHF.

The V gene is TRBV30, the J gene TRBJ1-2; no reliable D call. Germline V CDR1 and CDR2: GTSNPN, SVGIG (reference sequence). The CDR3 covers 14 residues. V shed 0 bases and J shed 3 bases, with 11 bases lying between them. Here the CDR3 reads CAWSVPPQDYGYTF. In DNA, the CDR3 is TGTGCCTGGAGTGTACCCCCCCAGGACTATGGCTACACCTTC.

This clone was found once. The V gene is TRBV28, the J gene TRBJ2-5, with D maybe TRBD2 (6 bases). CDR1 and CDR2 (germline): MDHEN, SYDVKM. Between the trimmed V and J ends, which lost 7 bases and 5 bases, there was a span of 20 bases. This CDR3 spans 15 amino acids. CDR3 sequence reads: CASTRPGLSGETQYF. The CDR3 DNA is TGTGCCAGCACCCGACCGGGACTTTCTGGGGAGACCCAGTACTTC.

This sequence joins TRBV28 and TRBJ1-6; D unresolved. V lost 9 bases, J lost 6 bases, and 15 bases lay in between. Germline V lookup: CDR1 MDHEN, CDR2 SYDVKM. CDR3 size: 14 residues. CDR3 amino acids: CASAGGQINSPLHF. The CDR3 DNA follows: TGTGCCAGTGCCGGCGGGCAGATTAATTCACCCCTCCACTTT.

This clone occurred once. This rearrangement joins TRBV9 to TRBJ1-1; D remains ambiguous. Germline CDR1 is SGDLS and CDR2 is YYNGEE. The V gene lost 1 base and the J gene lost 1 base, with 8 bases spanning the gap. CDR3 length: 14 amino acids. The CDR3: CASSVSRQNTEAFF. DNA for the CDR3: TGTGCCAGCAGCGTATCGCGACAGAACACTGAAGCTTTCTTT.

The chain combines TRBV5-1 with TRBJ2-7; a possible D gene is TRBD1 (8 bases). CDR3 length equals 14 residues. V was pared by 0 bases and J by 6 bases, with 13 bases between. CDR1 and CDR2 (germline): SGHRS, YFSETQ. CDR3 sequence (DNA): TGCGCCAGCAGCTTGGCAACAGGGGGGGGCGAGCAGTACTTC. Protein product: CASSLATGGGEQYF. Using reference TRBV5-1 and TRBJ2-7 for the parts outside the CDR3, the full variable domain is KAGVTQTPRYLIKTRGQQVTLSCSPISGHRSVSWYQQTPGQGLQFLFEYFSETQRNKGNFPGRFSGRQFSNSRSEMNVSTLELGDSALYLCASSLATGGGEQYFGPGTRLTVT.

V usage is TRBV5-4 and J usage is TRBJ1-2, with D possibly being TRBD1 (6 bases). The germline V gene encodes CDR1 SGHNT and CDR2 YYREEE (reference sequence). This CDR3 has 13 amino acids. Deletions cut 0 bases from V and 7 bases from J, with 10 bases between. CDR3 nucleotide sequence: TGTGCCAGCAGCTTGGACAGGGTCGGTGGCTACACCTTC. It translates to CASSLDRVGGYTF. Drawing the rest from reference TRBV5-4 and TRBJ1-2, the complete variable domain is ETGVTQSPTHLIKTRGQQVTLRCSSQSGHNTVSWYQQALGQGPQFIFQYYREEENGRGNFPPRFSGLQFPNYSSELNVNALELDDSALYLCASSLDRVGGYTFGSGTRLTVV.

V gene TRBV5-1 combines with J gene TRBJ2-3; 9 bases are shared with TRBD2. The V gene's germline CDR1 is SGHRS and CDR2 YFSETQ. The CDR3 contains 14 residues. Losses at the gene ends were 7 bases for V and 2 bases for J; bases not matched to a gene: 5. The CDR3 sequence: CASRTSENTDTQYF. CDR3 in DNA: TGCGCCAGCCGGACTAGCGAGAACACAGATACGCAGTATTTT.

J is TRBJ2-3 and V is TRBV6-6; 11 positions agree with TRBD2. The CDR3 extends over 16 amino acids. V was clipped by 7 bases and J by 0 bases; unmatched bases: 6. The germline V gene encodes CDR1 MNHNY and CDR2 SVGAGI (reference sequence). The DNA for the CDR3 is TGTGCCAGCACCTGGGGACTAGCGGTTAGCACAGATACGCAGTATTTT. Its translation: CASTWGLAVSTDTQYF.

The V and J genes are TRBV18 and TRBJ2-2; TRBD2 agrees at 13 bases. CDR1 KGHSH and CDR2 LQKENI come from the germline V gene. CDR3 length equals 18 residues. With V trimmed by 4 bases and J by 0 bases, 5 bases remained unmatched. The CDR3 here is CASSLGLAGLPNTGELFF. CDR3 nucleotides: TGTGCCAGCTCACTGGGACTAGCGGGACTCCCGAACACCGGGGAGCTGTTTTTT.